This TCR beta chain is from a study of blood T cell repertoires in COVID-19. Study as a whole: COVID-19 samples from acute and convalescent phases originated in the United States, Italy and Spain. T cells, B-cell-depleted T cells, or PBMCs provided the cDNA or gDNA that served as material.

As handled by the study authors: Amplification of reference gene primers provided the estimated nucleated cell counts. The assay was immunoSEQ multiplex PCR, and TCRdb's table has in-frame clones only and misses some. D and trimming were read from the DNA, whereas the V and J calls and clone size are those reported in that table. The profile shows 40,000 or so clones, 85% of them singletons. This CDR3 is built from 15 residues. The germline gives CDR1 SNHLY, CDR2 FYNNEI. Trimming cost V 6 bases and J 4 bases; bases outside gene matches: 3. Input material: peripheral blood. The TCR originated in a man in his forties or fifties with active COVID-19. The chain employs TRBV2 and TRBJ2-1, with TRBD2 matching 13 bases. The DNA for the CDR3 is TGTGCCAGCAGGGGGACTAGCGGGATTTACAATGAGCAGTTCTTC. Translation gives CASRGTSGIYNEQFF.